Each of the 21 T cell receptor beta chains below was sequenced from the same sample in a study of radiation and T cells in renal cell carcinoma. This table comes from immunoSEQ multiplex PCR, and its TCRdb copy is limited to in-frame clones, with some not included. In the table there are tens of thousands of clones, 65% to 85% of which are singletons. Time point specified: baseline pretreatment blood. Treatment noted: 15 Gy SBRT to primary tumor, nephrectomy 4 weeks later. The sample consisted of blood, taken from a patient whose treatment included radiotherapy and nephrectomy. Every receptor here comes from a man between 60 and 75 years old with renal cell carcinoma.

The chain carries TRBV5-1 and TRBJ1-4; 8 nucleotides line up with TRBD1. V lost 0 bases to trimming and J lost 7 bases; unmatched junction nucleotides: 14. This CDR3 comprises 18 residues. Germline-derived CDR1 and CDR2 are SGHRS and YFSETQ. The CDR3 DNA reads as TGCGCCAGCAGCTTGGTGCCGGGACAGGAGAGGGCCTTTGAAAAACTGTTTTTT. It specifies CASSLVPGQERAFEKLFF.

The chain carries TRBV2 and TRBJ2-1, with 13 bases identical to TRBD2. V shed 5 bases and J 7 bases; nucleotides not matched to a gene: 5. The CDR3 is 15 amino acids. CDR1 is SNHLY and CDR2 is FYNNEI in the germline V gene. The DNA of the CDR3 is TGTGCCAGCAGTCGACTAGCGGGAGGCATAAATGAGCAGTTCTTC. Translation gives CASSRLAGGINEQFF.

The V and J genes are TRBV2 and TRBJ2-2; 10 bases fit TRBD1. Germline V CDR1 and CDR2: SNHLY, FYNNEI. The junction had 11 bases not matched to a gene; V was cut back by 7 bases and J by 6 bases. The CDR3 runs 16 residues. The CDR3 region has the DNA TGTGCCAGCACGAGTCCCGGGACAGGGGAGGCCGGGGAGCTGTTTTTT. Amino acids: CASTSPGTGEAGELFF. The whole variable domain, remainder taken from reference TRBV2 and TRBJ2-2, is EPEVTQTPSHQVTQMGQEVILRCVPISNHLYFYWYRQILGQKVEFLVSFYNNEISEKSEIFDDQFSVERPDGSNFTLKIRSTKLEDSAMYFCASTSPGTGEAGELFFGEGSRLTVL.

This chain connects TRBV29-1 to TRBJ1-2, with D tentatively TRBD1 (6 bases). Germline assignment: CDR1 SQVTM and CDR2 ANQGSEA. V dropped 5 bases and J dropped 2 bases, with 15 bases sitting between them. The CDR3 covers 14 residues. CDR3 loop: CSVSPGQLNYGYTF. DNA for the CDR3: TGCAGCGTTTCTCCCGGACAGCTGAACTATGGCTACACCTTC.

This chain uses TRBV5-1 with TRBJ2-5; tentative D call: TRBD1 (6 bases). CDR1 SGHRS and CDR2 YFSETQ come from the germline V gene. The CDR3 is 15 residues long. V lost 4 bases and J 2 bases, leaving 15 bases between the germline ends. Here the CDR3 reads CASSALGQTQETQYF. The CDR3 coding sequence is TGCGCCAGCAGCGCCCTAGGACAGACGCAAGAGACCCAGTACTTC.

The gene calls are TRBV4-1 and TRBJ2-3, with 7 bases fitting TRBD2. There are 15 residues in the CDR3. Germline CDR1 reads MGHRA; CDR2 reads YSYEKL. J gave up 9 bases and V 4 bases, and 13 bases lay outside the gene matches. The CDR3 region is CASSRPGREPNTQYF. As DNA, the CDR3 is TGCGCCAGCAGCCGTCCTGGGCGGGAGCCGAACACGCAGTATTTT.

This CDR3 reads CASSEMPGRQAGYTF. As DNA, the CDR3 is TGTGCCAGCAGCGAGATGCCGGGACGGCAGGCTGGCTACACCTTC. The chain links TRBV7-3 to TRBJ1-2, with TRBD1 as a possible D gene (5 bases). CDR1 and CDR2 (germline): SGHTA, FQGTGA. V was cut by 5 bases and J by 7 bases, with 20 bases left in between. The CDR3 is 15 amino acids.

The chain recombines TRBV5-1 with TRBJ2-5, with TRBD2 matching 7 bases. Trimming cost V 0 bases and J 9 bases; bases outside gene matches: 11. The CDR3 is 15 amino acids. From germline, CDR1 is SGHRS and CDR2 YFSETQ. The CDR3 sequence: CASSLAGGNVEAQYF. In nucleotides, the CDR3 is TGCGCCAGCAGCTTGGCCGGGGGGAACGTTGAGGCCCAGTACTTC. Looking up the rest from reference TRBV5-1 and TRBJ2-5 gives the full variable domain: KAGVTQTPRYLIKTRGQQVTLSCSPISGHRSVSWYQQTPGQGLQFLFEYFSETQRNKGNFPGRFSGRQFSNSRSEMNVSTLELGDSALYLCASSLAGGNVEAQYFGPGTRLLVL.

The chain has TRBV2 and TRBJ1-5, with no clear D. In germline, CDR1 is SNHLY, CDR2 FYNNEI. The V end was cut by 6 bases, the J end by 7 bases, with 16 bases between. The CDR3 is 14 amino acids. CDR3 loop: CASRGGGEGQPQHF. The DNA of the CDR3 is TGTGCCAGCAGGGGAGGCGGGGAAGGCCAGCCCCAGCATTTT. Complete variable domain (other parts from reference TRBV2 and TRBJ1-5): EPEVTQTPSHQVTQMGQEVILRCVPISNHLYFYWYRQILGQKVEFLVSFYNNEISEKSEIFDDQFSVERPDGSNFTLKIRSTKLEDSAMYFCASRGGGEGQPQHFGDGTRLSIL.

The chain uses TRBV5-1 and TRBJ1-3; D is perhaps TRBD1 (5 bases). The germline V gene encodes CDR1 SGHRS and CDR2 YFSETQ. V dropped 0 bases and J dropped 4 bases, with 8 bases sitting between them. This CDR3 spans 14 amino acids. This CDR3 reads CASSLEGRGNTIYF. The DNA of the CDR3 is TGCGCCAGCAGCTTGGAGGGACGAGGAAACACCATATATTTT. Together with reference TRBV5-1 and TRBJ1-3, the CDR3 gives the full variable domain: KAGVTQTPRYLIKTRGQQVTLSCSPISGHRSVSWYQQTPGQGLQFLFEYFSETQRNKGNFPGRFSGRQFSNSRSEMNVSTLELGDSALYLCASSLEGRGNTIYFGEGSWLTVV.

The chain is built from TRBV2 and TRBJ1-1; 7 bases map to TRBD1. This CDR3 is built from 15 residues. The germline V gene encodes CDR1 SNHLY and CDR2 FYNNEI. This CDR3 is CARSGGGGGAAEAFF. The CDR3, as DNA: TGTGCTCGCTCAGGGGGAGGCGGCGGGGCAGCTGAAGCTTTCTTT. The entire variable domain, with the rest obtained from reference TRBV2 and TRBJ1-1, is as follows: EPEVTQTPSHQVTQMGQEVILRCVPISNHLYFYWYRQILGQKVEFLVSFYNNEISEKSEIFDDQFSVERPDGSNFTLKIRSTKLEDSAMYFCARSGGGGGAAEAFFGQGTRLTVV.

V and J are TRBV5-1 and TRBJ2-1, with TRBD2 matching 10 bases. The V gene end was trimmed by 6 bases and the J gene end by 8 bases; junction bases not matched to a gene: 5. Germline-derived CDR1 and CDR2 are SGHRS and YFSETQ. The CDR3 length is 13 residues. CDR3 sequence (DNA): TGCGCCAGCATGGCTAGCGGGAGCCATGAGCAGTTCTTC. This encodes CASMASGSHEQFF.

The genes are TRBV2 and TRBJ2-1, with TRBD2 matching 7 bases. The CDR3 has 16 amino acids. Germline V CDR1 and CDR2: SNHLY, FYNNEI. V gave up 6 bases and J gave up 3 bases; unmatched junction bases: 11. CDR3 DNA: TGTGCCAGCAGGTCCCTGGGCGGGAGTGGCTACAATGAGCAGTTCTTC. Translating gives CASRSLGGSGYNEQFF.

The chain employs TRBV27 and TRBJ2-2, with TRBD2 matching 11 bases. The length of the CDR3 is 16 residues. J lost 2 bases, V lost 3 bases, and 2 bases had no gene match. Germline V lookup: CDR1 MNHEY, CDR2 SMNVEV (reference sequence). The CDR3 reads CASSFSGRANTGELFF. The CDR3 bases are TGTGCCAGCAGTTTTAGCGGGAGGGCTAACACCGGGGAGCTGTTTTTT.

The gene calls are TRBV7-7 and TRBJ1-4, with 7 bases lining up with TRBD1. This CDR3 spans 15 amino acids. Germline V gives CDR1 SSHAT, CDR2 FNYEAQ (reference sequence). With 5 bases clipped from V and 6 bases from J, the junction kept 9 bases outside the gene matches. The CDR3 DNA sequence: TGTGCCAGCAGCGGGCGACAGGGTGGGGATGAAAAACTGTTTTTT. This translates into CASSGRQGGDEKLFF.

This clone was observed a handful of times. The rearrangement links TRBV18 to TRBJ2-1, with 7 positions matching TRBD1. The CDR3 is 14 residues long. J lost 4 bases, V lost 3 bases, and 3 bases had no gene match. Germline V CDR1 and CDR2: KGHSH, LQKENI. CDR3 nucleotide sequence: TGTGCCAGCTCACCGGCAGGGGGATACAATGAGCAGTTCTTC. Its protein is CASSPAGGYNEQFF.

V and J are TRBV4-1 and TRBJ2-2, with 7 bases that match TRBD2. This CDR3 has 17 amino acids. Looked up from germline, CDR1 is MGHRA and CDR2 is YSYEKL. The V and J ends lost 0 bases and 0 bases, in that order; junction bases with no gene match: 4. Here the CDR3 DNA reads TGCGCCAGCAGCCAAGATTCGGCGGGAGCGAACACCGGGGAGCTGTTTTTT. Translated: CASSQDSAGANTGELFF.

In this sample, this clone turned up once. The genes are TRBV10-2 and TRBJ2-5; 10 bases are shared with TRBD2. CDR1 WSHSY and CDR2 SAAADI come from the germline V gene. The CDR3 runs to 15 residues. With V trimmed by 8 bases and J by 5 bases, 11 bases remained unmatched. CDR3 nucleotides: TGCGCCAGCGGAGTAATAGCGGGAGGAGGCGAGACCCAGTACTTC. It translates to CASGVIAGGGETQYF.

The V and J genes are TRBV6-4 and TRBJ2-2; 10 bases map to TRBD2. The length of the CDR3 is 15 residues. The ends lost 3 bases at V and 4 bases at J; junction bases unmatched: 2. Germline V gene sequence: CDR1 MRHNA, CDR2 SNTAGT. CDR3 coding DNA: TGTGCCAGCAGTGAGCTAGCGGGAGTCACCGGGGAGCTGTTTTTT. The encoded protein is CASSELAGVTGELFF.

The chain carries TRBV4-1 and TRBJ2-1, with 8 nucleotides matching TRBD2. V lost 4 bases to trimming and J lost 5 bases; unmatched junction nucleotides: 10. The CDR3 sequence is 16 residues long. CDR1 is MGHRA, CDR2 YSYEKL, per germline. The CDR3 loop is CASSLPPAGADNEQFF. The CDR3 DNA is TGCGCCAGCAGCCTTCCTCCAGCGGGAGCGGACAATGAGCAGTTCTTC.

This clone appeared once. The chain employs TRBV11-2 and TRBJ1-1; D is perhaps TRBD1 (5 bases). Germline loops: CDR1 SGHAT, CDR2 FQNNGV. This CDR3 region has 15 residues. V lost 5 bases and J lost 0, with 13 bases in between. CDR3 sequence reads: CASSPGVGLNTEAFF. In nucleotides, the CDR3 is TGTGCCAGCAGCCCCGGTGTGGGGCTGAACACTGAAGCTTTCTTT.